Listed below are T cell receptor beta chains from one sample, sequenced in a study of Ad26.COV2.S vaccination and SARS-CoV-2 variants. Some clones are missing from TCRdb's copy, which holds only in-frame ones; the method was immunoSEQ multiplex PCR. The data hold roughly 320,000 clones, with about nine tenths observed a single time. The source was peripheral blood, collected in a trial of Ad26.COV2.S vaccine versus placebo. The receptor source for this set is a person aged 18-65 years who received the Ad26.COV2.S COVID-19 vaccine or a placebo. CDR3s include the opening cysteine and the closing phenylalanine or tryptophan. A D gene is named only where the DNA matches it firmly. Clone size is not always given. Where it is, it says once, few, many or a class for expanded clones.

j_gene,abundance,d_gene,v_gene,CDR3aa,CDR3nt
TRBJ1-3,.,.,TRBV14,CASNSWRSGNTIYF,TGTGCCAGCAACTCCTGGCGCTCTGGAAACACCATATATTTT
TRBJ1-1,.,.,TRBV3-1/TRBV3-2,CASSQASSTEAFF,TGTGCCAGCAGCCAAGCCAGTAGCACTGAAGCTTTCTTT
TRBJ2-7,.,.,TRBV7-8,CASSLGGGVGVAYEQYF,TGTGCCAGCAGCTTAGGGGGCGGTGTTGGGGTAGCCTACGAGCAGTACTTC
TRBJ1-5,.,.,TRBV6-1,CASSERVPGIPQHF,TGTGCCAGCAGTGAAAGGGTCCCGGGTATCCCCCAGCATTTT
TRBJ1-2,.,.,TRBV10-3,CAISTPTESGYTF,TGTGCCATCAGCACCCCTACCGAATCCGGCTACACCTTC
TRBJ2-1,.,TRBD1,TRBV6-5,CASMGQTYNEQFF,TGTGCCAGCATGGGACAGACCTACAATGAGCAGTTCTTC
TRBJ2-5,.,.,TRBV7-2,CASSLTQGKTGETQYF,TGTGCCAGCAGCCTAACTCAAGGGAAGACTGGGGAGACCCAGTACTTC
TRBJ1-5,.,.,TRBV6-2/TRBV6-3,CASSYSSGQPQHF,TGTGCCAGCAGTTACTCGTCTGGTCAGCCCCAGCATTTT
TRBJ2-3,.,TRBD2,TRBV4-2,CASSQDLADRVTDTQYF,TGTGCCAGCAGCCAAGATCTAGCGGACCGAGTTACAGATACGCAGTATTTT
TRBJ1-1,.,.,TRBV23-1,CASSLKQRSEAFF,TGCGCCAGCAGTCTAAAGCAGAGAAGTGAAGCTTTCTTT
TRBJ1-6,.,.,TRBV27,CASSPRGGSNSPLHF,TGTGCCAGCAGTCCCCGTGGGGGATCTAATTCACCCCTCCACTTT
TRBJ2-1,once,TRBD2,TRBV28,CASSSGLAGGNEQFF,TGTGCCAGCAGCTCTGGGCTAGCGGGGGGGAATGAGCAGTTCTTC
TRBJ1-1,.,TRBD1,TRBV7-2,CASSTTGGSGTEAFF,TGTGCCAGCAGCACGACAGGGGGCTCCGGGACTGAAGCTTTCTTT
TRBJ2-3,.,TRBD2,TRBV14,CASSQDLSSGYTDTQYF,TGTGCCAGCAGCCAAGATCTGTCTAGCGGTTACACAGATACGCAGTATTTT
TRBJ2-2,.,.,TRBV27,CASSFVSRGTGELFF,TGTGCCAGCAGTTTCGTATCCAGGGGCACCGGGGAGCTGTTTTTT